These 28 T cell receptor beta chains originate from one sample sequenced in a study of PD-1 blockade in classical Hodgkin lymphoma. Only in-frame clones appear in the TCRdb table, and some are missing; sequencing was by immunoSEQ multiplex PCR. The profile shows roughly 15,000 clones, 83% of them singletons. All trial patients relapsed after autologous stem cell transplantation. Sequencing used peripheral blood mononuclear cells (PBMCs), obtained at baseline. These TCRs come from a human donor with classical Hodgkin lymphoma.

This sequence joins TRBV10-1 and TRBJ2-3; D remains ambiguous. Trimming took off 0 bases at V and 1 base at J, with 11 bases between the two ends. CDR1 is WNHNN and CDR2 is SYGVQD in the germline V gene (reference sequence). The CDR3 sequence is 16 residues long. The CDR3 is CASSESIFGGTDTQYF. The CDR3 bases are TGCGCCAGCAGTGAGTCGATCTTTGGAGGCACAGATACGCAGTATTTT.

This rearrangement joins TRBV28 to TRBJ2-3; D is unresolved. There are 12 residues in the CDR3. Trimming shortened V by 5 bases and J by 5 bases, and 8 bases separated the two germline ends. Per the germline V gene, CDR1 is MDHEN and CDR2 is SYDVKM. The CDR3 DNA sequence: TGTGCCAGCAGTCGATCTTTAGATACGCAGTATTTT. Its translation is CASSRSLDTQYF.

The chain joins TRBV6-5 to TRBJ1-1; perhaps TRBD1 as D (5 bases). The CDR3 sequence is 15 residues long. The germline V gene has CDR1 MNHEY and CDR2 SVGAGI. V gave up 0 bases and J gave up 2 bases, with 10 bases separating them. CDR3 bases: TGTGCCAGCAGTTACTCGGGACGGATAAACACTGAAGCTTTCTTT. Translating gives CASSYSGRINTEAFF.

The chain employs TRBV10-3 and TRBJ2-7; D is uncertain. V was clipped by 1 base and J by 2 bases, with 9 bases between them. The CDR3 consists of 14 residues. CDR1 is ENHRY, CDR2 SYGVKD, per germline. CDR3 sequence (DNA): TGTGCCATCAGTGAGTACTTGACCCCCTACGAGCAGTACTTC. This sequence encodes CAISEYLTPYEQYF.

The V gene is TRBV28, the J gene TRBJ2-1; D uncertain. The germline V gene has CDR1 MDHEN and CDR2 SYDVKM. With 3 bases removed from V and 5 bases from J, the gap between germline ends came to 2 bases. The CDR3 totals 11 residues. The CDR3 region is CASSLDNEQFF. CDR3 nucleotide sequence: TGTGCCAGCAGTTTGGACAATGAGCAGTTCTTC.

The rearrangement links TRBV7-6 to TRBJ2-5; D not certain. Germline assignment: CDR1 SGHVS and CDR2 FNYEAQ. V was clipped by 2 bases and J by 1 base, with 14 bases between them. This CDR3 comprises 16 residues. The CDR3 DNA follows: TGTGCCAGCAGCTTAAGGGTGACGTCTGCCCAAGAGACCCAGTACTTC. Translation gives CASSLRVTSAQETQYF.

The chain carries TRBV7-2 and TRBJ1-6, with 9 bases that match TRBD1. This CDR3 has 15 residues. The junction had 12 bases not matched to a gene; V was cut back by 5 bases and J by 13 bases. The germline V gene encodes CDR1 SGHTA and CDR2 FQGNSA. CDR3 DNA sequence: TGTGCCAGCAGCCAAGGACAGGGGATGGGGCTCCCCCTCCACTTT. Its translation: CASSQGQGMGLPLHF.

The J gene is TRBJ1-4, the V gene TRBV7-8, with D hard to call. The V end lost 1 base, the J end lost 3 bases, and 6 bases lay between the germline ends. Germline CDR1 is SGHVS and CDR2 is FQNEAQ. CDR3 size: 14 residues. CDR3 sequence: CASSLDLANEKLFF. The CDR3 bases are TGTGCCAGCAGCTTAGACCTGGCTAATGAAAAACTGTTTTTT.

J is TRBJ1-2 and V is TRBV7-9; a weak D match, TRBD1 (5 bases). Germline-derived CDR1 and CDR2 are SEHNR and FQNEAQ (reference sequence). V gave up 3 bases and J gave up 2 bases, with 7 bases separating them. The CDR3 consists of 13 residues. CDR3 in amino acids: CASSLDTNYGYTF. The CDR3 nucleotides are TGTGCCAGCAGCTTGGACACAAACTATGGCTACACCTTC. Together with reference TRBV7-9 and TRBJ1-2, the CDR3 gives the full variable domain: DTGVSQNPRHKITKRGQNVTFRCDPISEHNRLYWYRQTLGQGPEFLTYFQNEAQLEKSRLLSDRFSAERPKGSFSTLEIQRTEQGDSAMYLCASSLDTNYGYTFGSGTRLTVV.

V usage is TRBV28 and J usage is TRBJ1-6, with a tentative D call TRBD1 (5 bases). Trimming took off 2 bases at V and 14 bases at J, with 13 bases between the two ends. The CDR3 runs 13 residues. Germline V gives CDR1 MDHEN, CDR2 SYDVKM. CDR3 residues: CASSLRAPGTLHF. The CDR3, as DNA: TGTGCCAGCAGTTTAAGGGCCCCAGGGACCCTCCACTTT.

The V call is TRBV10-3, the J call TRBJ1-2, with 7 bases fitting TRBD1. The V and J ends lost 3 bases and 8 bases, in that order; junction bases with no gene match: 6. Germline CDR1 and CDR2: ENHRY and SYGVKD. This CDR3 is built from 13 residues. The CDR3 reads CAISDSLDRGYTF. In nucleotides, the CDR3 is TGTGCCATCAGTGATTCATTGGACAGGGGCTACACCTTC.

This clone is termed large. The rearrangement links TRBV5-5 to TRBJ1-1; D uncertain. This CDR3 region has 12 residues. The V gene's germline CDR1 is SGHKS and CDR2 YYEKEE (reference sequence). Trimming took off 2 bases at V and 6 bases at J, with 8 bases between the two ends. CDR3 amino acids: CASSFPIAEAFF. The DNA for the CDR3 is TGTGCCAGCAGCTTCCCAATAGCTGAAGCTTTCTTT. The full variable domain, with the rest looked up from reference TRBV5-5 and TRBJ1-1, is DAGVTQSPTHLIKTRGQQVTLRCSPISGHKSVSWYQQVLGQGPQFIFQYYEKEERGRGNFPDRFSARQFPNYSSELNVNALLLGDSALYLCASSFPIAEAFFGQGTRLTVV.

This clone occurred once. The chain combines TRBV7-8 with TRBJ1-1; D might be TRBD1 (6 bases). This CDR3 comprises 18 residues. Trimming removed 3 bases from V and 1 base from J, with 21 bases in between. Germline CDR1 and CDR2: SGHVS and FQNEAQ. CDR3 nucleotide sequence: TGTGCCAGCAGCTTTATGAGGGGGGGGCTGGTAGAGAACACTGAAGCTTTCTTT. Its protein product is CASSFMRGGLVENTEAFF.

The rearrangement uses TRBV11-3 and TRBJ2-3, with D perhaps assigned TRBD1 or TRBD2 (5 bases each). The germline CDR1 and CDR2 sequences are SGHNT and YENEEA. V was shortened by 5 bases and J by 3 bases, with 9 bases between the two germline ends. There are 13 residues in the CDR3. The CDR3: CASSDWGTDTQYF. In DNA, the CDR3 is TGTGCCAGCAGCGATTGGGGGACAGATACGCAGTATTTT. Drawing the rest from reference TRBV11-3 and TRBJ2-3, the complete variable domain is EAGVVQSPRYKIIEKKQPVAFWCNPISGHNTLYWYLQNLGQGPELLIRYENEEAVDDSQLPKDRFSAERLKGVDSTLKIQPAELGDSAVYLCASSDWGTDTQYFGPGTRLTVL.

The V and J genes are TRBV19 and TRBJ1-5; tentative D call: TRBD1 (6 bases). Germline lookup yields CDR1 LNHDA and CDR2 SQIVND (reference sequence). Trimming took off 3 bases at V and 2 bases at J, with 11 bases between the two ends. This CDR3 spans 15 amino acids. DNA for the CDR3: TGTGCCAGTAGTATGGGCAGGGGCGGCAATCAGCCCCAGCATTTT. It translates to CASSMGRGGNQPQHF.

V is TRBV28 and J is TRBJ1-2; D call uncertain. Trimming removed 1 base from V and 8 bases from J, with 11 bases in between. Germline CDR1 and CDR2: MDHEN and SYDVKM. The CDR3 spans 13 residues. The CDR3 sequence: CASSLSAQRGYTF. CDR3 sequence (DNA): TGTGCCAGCAGTTTATCGGCCCAGAGGGGCTACACCTTC.

The chain carries TRBV5-6 and TRBJ1-1; no definite D call. This CDR3 spans 13 amino acids. V shed 1 base and J shed 5 bases, with 9 bases lying between them. Germline values: CDR1 SGHDT, CDR2 YYEEEE. The CDR3 DNA follows: TGTGCCAGCAGCTTGCGAAGGAATACTGAAGCTTTCTTT. It encodes CASSLRRNTEAFF.

The chain employs TRBV7-2 and TRBJ2-7; 11 bases fit TRBD1. Per the germline V gene, CDR1 is SGHTA and CDR2 is FQGNSA. This CDR3 region has 16 residues. Trimming cost V 0 bases and J 6 bases; bases outside gene matches: 7. The CDR3 bases are TGTGCCAGCAGCTTAGCCGTAGGGGGACAGGGGGGCGAGCAGTACTTC. This gives the protein CASSLAVGGQGGEQYF.

This chain uses TRBV6-5 with TRBJ1-1; the D gene is possibly TRBD1 (5 bases). The V gene lost 7 bases and the J gene lost 5 bases, with 14 bases spanning the gap. Germline V gives CDR1 MNHEY, CDR2 SVGAGI. The CDR3 extends over 13 amino acids. The CDR3 protein is CASTPGGRTEAFF. The DNA of the CDR3 is TGTGCCAGCACCCCCGGGGGAAGGACTGAAGCTTTCTTT.

CDR3 in DNA: TGCGCCAGCAGCTTGCGACCGGGGGGCGTCACTGAAGCTTTCTTT. It encodes CASSLRPGGVTEAFF. The genes are TRBV5-1 and TRBJ1-1; maybe TRBD1 (6 bases). The CDR3 length is 15 residues. CDR1 is SGHRS, CDR2 YFSETQ, per germline. V was trimmed by 1 base and J by 4 bases, leaving 14 bases between them.

The rearrangement links TRBV10-2 to TRBJ2-3; 8 nucleotides align to TRBD1. The CDR3 is 16 residues long. Germline V CDR1 and CDR2: WSHSY, SAAADI. J gave up 1 base and V 0 bases, and 3 bases lay outside the gene matches. The CDR3 protein is CASSESGGQGTDTQYF. DNA of the CDR3: TGCGCCAGCAGTGAGTCGGGGGGACAGGGCACAGATACGCAGTATTTT.

The CDR3 here is CASSLWGEQPQHF. The CDR3 DNA reads as TGTGCCAGCAGTTTATGGGGGGAACAGCCCCAGCATTTT. This sequence joins TRBV28 and TRBJ1-5, with D perhaps matching TRBD1 (5 bases). Germline V gene lookup returns CDR1 MDHEN and CDR2 SYDVKM. The CDR3 has 13 amino acids. Trimming pared 0 bases from V and 7 bases from J, leaving 7 bases between.

CDR3 protein: CASSPRGGRGRHNSPLHF. The CDR3 DNA follows: TGTGCCAGCAGCCCGAGGGGTGGCAGGGGGCGACATAATTCACCCCTCCACTTT. V is TRBV7-6 and J is TRBJ1-6; 8 nucleotides line up with TRBD1. Germline values: CDR1 SGHVS, CDR2 FNYEAQ. Trimming cost V 5 bases and J 5 bases; bases outside gene matches: 14. CDR3 length: 18 amino acids.

The chain uses TRBV6-6 and TRBJ1-1; the match to TRBD1 covers 8 bases. Germline CDR1 is MNHNY and CDR2 is SVGAGI (reference sequence). The CDR3 totals 15 residues. The V and J ends lost 2 bases and 1 base, in that order; junction bases with no gene match: 3. The CDR3 DNA reads TGTGCCAGCAGTTACGAACAGGGGGGGAACACTGAAGCTTTCTTT. It codes for CASSYEQGGNTEAFF.

The chain couples TRBV4-2 to TRBJ1-2; no definite D call. The V gene lost 1 base and the J gene lost 8 bases, with 11 bases spanning the gap. CDR3 length: 13 amino acids. CDR1 is LGHNA, CDR2 YNFKEQ, per germline. The CDR3 spells CASSQVDEGGYTF. The CDR3, as DNA: TGTGCCAGCAGCCAAGTTGATGAGGGAGGCTACACCTTC.

This sequence joins TRBV9 and TRBJ2-6; TRBD1 is a possible D gene (5 bases). The CDR3 loop spans 16 amino acids. Per the germline V gene, CDR1 is SGDLS and CDR2 is YYNGEE. V lost 3 bases to trimming and J lost 0 bases, with 10 bases between them. The CDR3 DNA sequence: TGTGCCAGCAGCGCCTACAGGAGCTCTGGGGCCAACGTCCTGACTTTC. Translated, it gives CASSAYRSSGANVLTF.

This clone was recorded once. The chain recombines TRBV18 with TRBJ1-2, with D unclear. The CDR3 consists of 14 residues. The V gene's germline CDR1 is KGHSH and CDR2 LQKENI. V was trimmed by 1 base and J by 2 bases, leaving 8 bases between them. The CDR3 bases are TGTGCCAGCTCACCACAGAGCACCAACTATGGCTACACCTTC. Protein sequence: CASSPQSTNYGYTF.

The chain links TRBV6-6 to TRBJ1-5, with 7 bases lining up with TRBD1. With V trimmed by 6 bases and J by 4 bases, 6 bases remained unmatched. This CDR3 has 14 residues. From germline, CDR1 is MNHNY and CDR2 SVGAGI (reference sequence). CDR3 bases: TGTGCCAGCAGATGGGGACAGAATAATCAGCCCCAGCATTTT. As protein: CASRWGQNNQPQHF.